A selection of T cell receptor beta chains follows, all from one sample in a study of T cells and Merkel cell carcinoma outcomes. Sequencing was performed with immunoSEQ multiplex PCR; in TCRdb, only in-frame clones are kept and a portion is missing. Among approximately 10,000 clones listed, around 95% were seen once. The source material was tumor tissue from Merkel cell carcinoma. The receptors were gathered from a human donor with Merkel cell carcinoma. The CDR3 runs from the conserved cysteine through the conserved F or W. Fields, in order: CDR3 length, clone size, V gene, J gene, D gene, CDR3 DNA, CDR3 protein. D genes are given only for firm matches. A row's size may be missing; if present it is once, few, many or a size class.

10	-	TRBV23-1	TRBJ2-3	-	TGCGCCAGCACTCCCGACAGTCAGTATTTT	CASTPDSQYF
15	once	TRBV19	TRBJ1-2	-	TGTGCCAGTAGTATAGGGCAGGCCCTCCCCGCCGGCTACACCTTC	CASSIGQALPAGYTF
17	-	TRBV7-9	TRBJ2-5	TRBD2	TGTGCCAGCAGTCCAACGGGGGGGACGATCTACCAAGAGACCCAGTACTTC	CASSPTGGTIYQETQYF
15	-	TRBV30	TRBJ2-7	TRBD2	TGTGCCTGGAGCCGGACTAGCGGAGGCCCCTACGAGCAGTACTTC	CAWSRTSGGPYEQYF
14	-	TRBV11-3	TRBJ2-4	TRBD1	TGTGCCAGCAGCTTGACAGGGACGGGTGACATTCAGTACTTC	CASSLTGTGDIQYF
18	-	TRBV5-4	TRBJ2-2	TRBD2	TGTGCCAGCAGCTTGATGTTGCTAGCGGGAGGGGGCACCGGGGAGCTGTTTTTT	CASSLMLLAGGGTGELFF
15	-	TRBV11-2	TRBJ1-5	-	TGTGCCAGCAGCCCAGGGACCAGCGGCAATCAGCCCCAGCATTTT	CASSPGTSGNQPQHF
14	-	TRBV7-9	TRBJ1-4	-	TGTGCCAGCAGCTCCCGGGGGGATAATGAAAAACTGTTTTTT	CASSSRGDNEKLFF
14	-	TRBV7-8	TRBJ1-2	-	TGTGCCAGCAGCTTAACCACCAGTATGGATGGCTACACCTTC	CASSLTTSMDGYTF
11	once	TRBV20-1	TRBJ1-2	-	TGCAGTGGCCATTCTCGGTATGGCTACACCTTC	CSGHSRYGYTF
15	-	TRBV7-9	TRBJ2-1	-	TGTGCCAGCAGCTTAGGACGCGGTTTTTACAATGAGCAGTTCTTC	CASSLGRGFYNEQFF
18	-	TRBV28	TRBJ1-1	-	TGTGCCAGCAGTTTATATGGTCCGGGACACGCTATGAACACTGAAGCTTTCTTT	CASSLYGPGHAMNTEAFF
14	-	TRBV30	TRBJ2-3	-	TGTGCCTGGAGTGTCGGCGGGGCCACAGATACGCAGTATTTT	CAWSVGGATDTQYF
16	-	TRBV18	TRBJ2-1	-	TGTGCCAGCTCAATCACGCTCCAGGGGTATGGTGGTGAGCAGTTCTTC	CASSITLQGYGGEQFF
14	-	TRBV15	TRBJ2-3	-	TGTGCCACCAGCAAAGGGGGGGACACAGATACGCAGTATTTT	CATSKGGDTDTQYF
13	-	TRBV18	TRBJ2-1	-	TGTGCCAGCTCACCACCTGAATTCTATGAGCAGTTCTTC	CASSPPEFYEQFF
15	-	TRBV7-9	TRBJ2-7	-	TGTGCCAGCAGCGTTTTAGCGGATTCTACGGGGGAGCAGTACTTC	CASSVLADSTGEQYF
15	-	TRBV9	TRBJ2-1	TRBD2	TGTGCCAGCAGCGGGTTAGCGGGAGTGGAAAATGAGCAGTTCTTC	CASSGLAGVENEQFF
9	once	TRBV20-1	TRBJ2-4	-	TGCAGTGCTGGGGGGTCGGGGAACTTC	CSAGGSGNF
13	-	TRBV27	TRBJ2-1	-	TGTGCCAGCAGTCTAGCAGGGGGGAATGAGCAGTTCTTC	CASSLAGGNEQFF
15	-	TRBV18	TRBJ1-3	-	TGTGCCAGCTCACCTCAGGCAGATTCTGGAAACACCATATATTTT	CASSPQADSGNTIYF
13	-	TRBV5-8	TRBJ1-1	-	TGTGCCAGCAGCTTGGAGGGTAACACTGAAGCTTTCTTT	CASSLEGNTEAFF
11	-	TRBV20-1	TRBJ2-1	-	TGCAGTGCTACTAAATTAGATGAGCAGTTCTTC	CSATKLDEQFF
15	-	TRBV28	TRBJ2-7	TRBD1	TGTGCCACACTTTCTGGGGGGACAGGGACCTACGAGCAGTACTTC	CATLSGGTGTYEQYF
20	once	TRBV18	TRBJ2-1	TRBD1	TGTGCCAGCTCACCACGTCGGGACAGGGGGCATCCTAGCTCCTACAATGAGCAGTTCTTC	CASSPRRDRGHPSSYNEQFF
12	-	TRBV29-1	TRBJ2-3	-	TGCAGCGTTTATGAAGGATCAGATACGCAGTATTTT	CSVYEGSDTQYF
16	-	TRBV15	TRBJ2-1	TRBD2	TGTGCCACCAGCAGAGTGAGCGGGAGGGACTCAGATGAGCAGTTCTTC	CATSRVSGRDSDEQFF
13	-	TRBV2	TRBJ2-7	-	TGTGCCAGCAGTGAGGCAACAGCCTACGAGCAGTACTTC	CASSEATAYEQYF
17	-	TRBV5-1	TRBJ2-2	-	TGCGCCAGCAGCACGAACCCTATTAGCTATAACACCGGGGAGCTGTTTTTT	CASSTNPISYNTGELFF
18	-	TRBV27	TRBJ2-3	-	TGTGCCAGCAGTTTCGTGGGGTCACGGGGGGCGAGCACAGATACGCAGTATTTT	CASSFVGSRGASTDTQYF
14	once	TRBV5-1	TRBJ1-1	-	TGCGCCAGCAGCTTGGAGGCTGGGATTACTGAAGCTTTCTTT	CASSLEAGITEAFF
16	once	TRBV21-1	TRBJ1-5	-	TGTGCCAGCAGCAAAAAGGCCCTCGGGGGTCATCAGCCCCAGCATTTT	CASSKKALGGHQPQHF
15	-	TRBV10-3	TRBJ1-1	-	TGTGCCATCTCCCGGGACGGCTCTACGCTCACTGAAGCTTTCTTT	CAISRDGSTLTEAFF
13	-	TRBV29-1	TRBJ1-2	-	TGCAGCGTCGGGGGAAGAGGAGACCATGGCTACACCTTC	CSVGGRGDHGYTF
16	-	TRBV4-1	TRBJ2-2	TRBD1	TGCGCCAGCAGCCAAAGGGGGCAGGGGGACACCGGAGAGCTGTTTTTT	CASSQRGQGDTGELFF
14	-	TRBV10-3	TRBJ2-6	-	TGTGCCATCAGAGCAGGGGCTGGGGCCAACGTCCTGACTTTC	CAIRAGAGANVLTF
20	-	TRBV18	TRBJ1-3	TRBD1	TGTGCCAGCTCACCACCGGTGGGACAGGCGCCTATAGACTCTGGAAACACCATATATTTT	CASSPPVGQAPIDSGNTIYF
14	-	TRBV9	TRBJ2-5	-	TGTGCCAGCAGCGTTTCAGGGTTTGAAGAGACCCAGTACTTC	CASSVSGFEETQYF
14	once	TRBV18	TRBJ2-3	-	TGTGCCAGCTCACCACCGGCACCCACAGATACGCAGTATTTT	CASSPPAPTDTQYF
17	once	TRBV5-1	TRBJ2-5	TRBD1	TGCGCCAGCCGTCGAGGCACAAGCGCAGGGGGCCGTGAGACCCAGTACTTC	CASRRGTSAGGRETQYF
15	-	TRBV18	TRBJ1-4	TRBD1	TGTGCCAGCTCACCACCACCTTCTTCGACAGGGAAACTGTTTTTT	CASSPPPSSTGKLFF
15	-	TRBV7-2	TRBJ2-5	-	TGTGCCAGCAGCTTAAATTTTATGGCGCAAGAGACCCAGTACTTC	CASSLNFMAQETQYF
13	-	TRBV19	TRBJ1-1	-	TGTACCAGTACCGAGCAGGGGAGGACTGAAGCTTTCTTT	CTSTEQGRTEAFF
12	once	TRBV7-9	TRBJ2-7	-	TGTGCCAGCAGTTTACAGGGCGACGAGCAGTACTTC	CASSLQGDEQYF
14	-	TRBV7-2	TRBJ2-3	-	TGTGCCAGCAGCTTCGGGATATTGGGGGATACGCAGTATTTT	CASSFGILGDTQYF
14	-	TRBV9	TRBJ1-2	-	TGTGCCAGCAGCACCGGACACGGCGGCTATGGCTACACCTTC	CASSTGHGGYGYTF
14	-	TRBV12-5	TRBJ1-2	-	TGTGCTAGTGCCGCGGGACTGCGCCGGGGTGGCTACACCTTC	CASAAGLRRGGYTF
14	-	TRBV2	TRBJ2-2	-	TGTGCCAGCACAGTCACGCCATCCACCGGGGAGCTGTTTTTT	CASTVTPSTGELFF
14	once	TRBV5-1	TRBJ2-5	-	TGCGCCAGCAGTTGGGCGGGACCTCAAGAGACCCAGTACTTC	CASSWAGPQETQYF
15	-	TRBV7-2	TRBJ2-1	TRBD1	TGTGCCAGCAGCACCGCAGGGACAGGCTCCAATGAGCAGTTCTTC	CASSTAGTGSNEQFF
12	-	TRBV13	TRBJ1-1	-	TGTGCCACCCCAGGGGCGAACACTGAAGCTTTCTTT	CATPGANTEAFF
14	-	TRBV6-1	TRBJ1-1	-	TGTGCCAGCAGTGAATGGAGGGTGAACACTGAAGCTTTCTTT	CASSEWRVNTEAFF
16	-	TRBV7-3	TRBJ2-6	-	TGTGCCAGCAGCCCCCAGGGGGGAGCTGGGGCCAACGTCCTGACTTTC	CASSPQGGAGANVLTF
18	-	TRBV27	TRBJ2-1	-	TGTGCCAGCAGTTTAGGATGGTTTAGTACCAGCTCCTACAATGAGCAGTTCTTC	CASSLGWFSTSSYNEQFF